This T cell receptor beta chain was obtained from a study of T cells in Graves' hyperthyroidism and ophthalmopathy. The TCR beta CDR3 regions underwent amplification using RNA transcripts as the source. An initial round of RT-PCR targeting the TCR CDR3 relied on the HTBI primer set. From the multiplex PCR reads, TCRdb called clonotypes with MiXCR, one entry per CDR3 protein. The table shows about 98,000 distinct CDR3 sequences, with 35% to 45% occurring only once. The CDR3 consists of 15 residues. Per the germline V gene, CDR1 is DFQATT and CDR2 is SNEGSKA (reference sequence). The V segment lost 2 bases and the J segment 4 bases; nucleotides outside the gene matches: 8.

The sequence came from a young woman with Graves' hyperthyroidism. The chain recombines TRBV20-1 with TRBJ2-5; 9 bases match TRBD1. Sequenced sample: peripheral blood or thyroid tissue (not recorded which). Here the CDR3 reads CSARFATGGIETQYF. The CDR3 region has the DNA TGCAGTGCTAGATTTGCTACAGGGGGCATAGAGACCCAGTACTTC.